This T cell receptor beta chain stems from a study of T cells in Graves' hyperthyroidism and ophthalmopathy. Study observations and caveats: Blood held most thyroid clonotypes expanded above 0.001 frequency.

The TCR beta CDR3 regions underwent amplification using RNA transcripts as the source. Carried out on the TCR CDR3, a first-round RT-PCR used the HTBI primer set. MiXCR, run by TCRdb on the multiplex PCR reads, gives a single entry per CDR3 protein. The table has about half a million distinct CDR3 sequences, around a fifth seen once; the top ten hold around 50%. Germline V lookup: CDR1 SNHLY, CDR2 FYNNEI. The CDR3 contains 16 residues. The V and J ends lost 6 bases and 1 base respectively, with 18 bases between them. Clinical symptoms, serum thyroxine and TRAb, thyroid ultrasound and orbital computed tomography together formed the diagnostic basis. Fresh peripheral blood, 10 ml, yielded the PBMCs. Note on this clonotype: Its antigen is currently unknown.

The clonotype comes from a woman in her 70s with Graves' ophthalmopathy. The rearrangement uses TRBV2 and TRBJ1-1, with D perhaps TRBD1 (5 bases). Sequencing was carried out using blood. The CDR3 loop reads CASRIRGGIRNTEAFF. The CDR3 region has the DNA TGTGCCAGCAGGATCCGGGGGGGGATAAGGAACACTGAAGCTTTCTTT.